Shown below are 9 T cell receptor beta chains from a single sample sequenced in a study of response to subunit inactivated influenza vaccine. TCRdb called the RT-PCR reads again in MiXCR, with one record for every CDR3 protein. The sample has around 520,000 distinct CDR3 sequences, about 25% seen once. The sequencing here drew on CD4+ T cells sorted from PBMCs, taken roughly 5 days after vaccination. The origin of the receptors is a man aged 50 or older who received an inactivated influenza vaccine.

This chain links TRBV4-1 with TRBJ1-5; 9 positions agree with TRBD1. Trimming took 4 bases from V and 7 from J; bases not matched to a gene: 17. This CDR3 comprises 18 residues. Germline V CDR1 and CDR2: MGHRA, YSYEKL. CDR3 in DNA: TGCGCCAGCAGCCCAACACTAATTCGACGGGACAGGGAGCAGCCCCAGCATTTT. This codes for CASSPTLIRRDREQPQHF.

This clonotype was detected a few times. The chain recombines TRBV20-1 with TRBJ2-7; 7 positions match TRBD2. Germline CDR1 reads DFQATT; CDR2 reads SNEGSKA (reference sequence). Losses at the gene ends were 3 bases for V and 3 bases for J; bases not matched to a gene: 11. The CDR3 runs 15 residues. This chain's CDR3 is CSARGEGTRNYEQYF. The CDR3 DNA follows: TGCAGTGCTAGGGGGGAGGGGACTCGCAACTACGAGCAGTACTTC.

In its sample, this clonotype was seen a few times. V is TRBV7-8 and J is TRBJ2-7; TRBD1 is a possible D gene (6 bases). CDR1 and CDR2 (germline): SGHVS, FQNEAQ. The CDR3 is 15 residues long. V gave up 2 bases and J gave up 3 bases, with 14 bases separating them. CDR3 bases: TGTGCCAGCAGCTTAATTAGAGGGGGTGGCTACGAGCAGTACTTC. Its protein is CASSLIRGGGYEQYF. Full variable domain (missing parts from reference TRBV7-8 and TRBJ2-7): GAGVSQSPRYKVAKRGQDVALRCDPISGHVSLFWYQQALGQGPEFLTYFQNEAQLDKSGLPSDRFFAERPEGSVSTLKIQRTQQEDSAVYLCASSLIRGGGYEQYFGPGTRLTVT.

As DNA, the CDR3 is TGCAGTGCCGAAAACTACAATGAGCAGTTCTTC. Translation gives CSAENYNEQFF. This chain connects TRBV20-1 to TRBJ2-1; D ambiguous. The V and J ends lost 6 bases and 3 bases respectively, with 6 bases between them. This CDR3 contains 11 residues. The germline V gene encodes CDR1 DFQATT and CDR2 SNEGSKA (reference sequence).

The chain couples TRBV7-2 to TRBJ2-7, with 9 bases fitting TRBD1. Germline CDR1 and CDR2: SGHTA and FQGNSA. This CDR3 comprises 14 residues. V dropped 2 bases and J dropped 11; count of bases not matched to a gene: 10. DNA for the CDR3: TGTGCCAGCAGCTTACCGGGACAGGGCCGCCGGGAGTACTTC. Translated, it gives CASSLPGQGRREYF.

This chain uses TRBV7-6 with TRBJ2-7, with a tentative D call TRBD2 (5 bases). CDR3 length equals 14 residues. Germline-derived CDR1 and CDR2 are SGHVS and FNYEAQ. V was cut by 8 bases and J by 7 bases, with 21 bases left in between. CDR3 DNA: TGTGCCAGCTCCCTCGGCACCAGAAGAGGGGAGCAGTACTTC. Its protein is CASSLGTRRGEQYF.

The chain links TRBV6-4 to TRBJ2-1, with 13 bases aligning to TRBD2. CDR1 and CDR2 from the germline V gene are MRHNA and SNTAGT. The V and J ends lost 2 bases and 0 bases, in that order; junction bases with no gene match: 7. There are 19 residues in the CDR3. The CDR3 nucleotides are TGTGCCAGCAGTGACGGACTAGCGGGAGCTCCGAGCTCCTACAATGAGCAGTTCTTC. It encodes CASSDGLAGAPSSYNEQFF.

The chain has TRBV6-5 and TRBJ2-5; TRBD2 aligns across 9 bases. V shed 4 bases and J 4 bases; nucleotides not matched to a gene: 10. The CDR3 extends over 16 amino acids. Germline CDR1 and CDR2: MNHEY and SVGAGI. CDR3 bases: TGTGCCAGCAGTTTCGGACTAGCGAGTGGTAGAGAGACCCAGTACTTC. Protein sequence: CASSFGLASGRETQYF.

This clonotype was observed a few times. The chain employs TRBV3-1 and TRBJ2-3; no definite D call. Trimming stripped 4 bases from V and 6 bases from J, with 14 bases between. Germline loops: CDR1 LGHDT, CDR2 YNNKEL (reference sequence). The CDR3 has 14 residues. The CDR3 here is CASSPTGFRDTQYF. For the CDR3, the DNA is TGTGCCAGCAGCCCGACTGGATTTAGGGATACGCAGTATTTT.